Shown below are 30 T cell receptor beta chains from a single sample sequenced in a study of CD4 T cells in relation to SARS-CoV-2 and coronaviruses. Before the COVID-19 pandemic, during about 2011-2019, CD4+ T cells were taken from unexposed donors. CD4+ T cells were isolated from the cells after more than nine days of culture. For these receptors, no antigen is known. TCRdb's copy holds only in-frame clones and misses some; the assay was immunoSEQ multiplex PCR. The table shows 9,000 to 13,000 clones, with 65% to 75% occurring only once. The sequenced material came from CD4+ T cells from PBMCs, cultured in vitro. Receptors were obtained from a human donor in good health.

As DNA, the CDR3 is TGTGCCAGCAGCGTAGGGGGACTAGCGGGGGAGGTAAATGAGCAGTTCTTC. This translates into CASSVGGLAGEVNEQFF. The chain employs TRBV9 and TRBJ2-1; 14 positions match TRBD2. The CDR3 covers 17 residues. Germline CDR1 SGDLS, CDR2 YYNGEE. Germline trimming cut 0 bases from V and 7 bases from J; bases unmatched to any gene: 6.

Only one count was recorded for this clone. This chain links TRBV18 with TRBJ1-6, with a possible D match to TRBD1 (5 bases). CDR1 is KGHSH and CDR2 is LQKENI in the germline V gene. The CDR3 is 14 residues long. V lost 2 bases and J 7 bases, leaving 9 bases between the germline ends. This CDR3 is CASSPGAGNSPLHF. DNA of the CDR3: TGTGCCAGCTCACCAGGGGCGGGGAATTCACCCCTCCACTTT.

This clone was counted a single time. V is TRBV28 and J is TRBJ2-1; D is ambiguous. The CDR3 is 10 amino acids. Per germline, CDR1 MDHEN and CDR2 SYDVKM. V was cut by 8 bases and J by 9 bases, with 8 bases left in between. The CDR3 region is CASGGREQFF. In DNA form, the CDR3 reads TGTGCCAGCGGTGGACGTGAGCAGTTCTTC.

This sequence joins TRBV5-1 and TRBJ1-6; D is undetermined. Germline CDR1 and CDR2: SGHRS and YFSETQ. Deletions cut 0 bases from V and 7 bases from J, with 8 bases between. The CDR3 consists of 14 residues. The DNA for the CDR3 is TGCGCCAGCAGCTTGGGGGAGCCCAATTCACCCCTCCACTTT. It codes for CASSLGEPNSPLHF.

This clone was found a few times. The chain uses TRBV3-1 (or the pseudogene TRBV3-2) and TRBJ2-7, with 10 bases fitting TRBD1. The length of the CDR3 is 14 residues. Germline V gene sequence: CDR1 LGHDT, CDR2 YNNKEL (reference sequence). The V gene end was trimmed by 6 bases and the J gene end by 3 bases; junction bases not matched to a gene: 5. DNA of the CDR3: TGTGCCAGCAGGTTCGGGACAGGGGACTACGAGCAGTACTTC. Translated, it gives CASRFGTGDYEQYF.

The V gene is TRBV10-2, the J gene TRBJ1-5; TRBD1 aligns across 9 bases. The germline V gene has CDR1 WSHSY and CDR2 SAAADI. V gave up 5 bases and J gave up 4 bases; unmatched junction bases: 9. This CDR3 is built from 16 residues. CDR3 amino acids: CASSRQGQGSNQPQHF. DNA for the CDR3: TGCGCCAGCAGTCGACAGGGACAGGGCTCTAATCAGCCCCAGCATTTT.

The chain links TRBV6-5 to TRBJ2-7, with 10 bases fitting TRBD2. CDR1 and CDR2 (germline): MNHEY, SVGAGI. CDR3 length: 14 residues. The V segment lost 4 bases and the J segment 3 bases; nucleotides outside the gene matches: 3. The CDR3 protein is CASSSVAGGYEQYF. In DNA form, the CDR3 reads TGTGCCAGCAGTTCCGTAGCGGGGGGCTACGAGCAGTACTTC.

This chain links TRBV21-1 with TRBJ1-4; no DNA check was done on the table's D call, TRBD1. TRBV21-1 is designated a pseudogene. The CDR3 covers 15 residues. CDR3 in DNA: TGTGCCAGCAGCATTCGACAGGAGTCCAATGAAAAACTGTTTTTT. It is translated as CASSIRQESNEKLFF.

This clone has more than one count but fewer than ten. CDR3 sequence reads: CASRQAGGEAFF. In DNA, the CDR3 is TGCGCCAGCCGACAGGCGGGGGGGGAAGCTTTCTTT. This chain uses TRBV10-2 with TRBJ1-1, with D possibly matching TRBD1 (6 bases). Trimming shortened V by 8 bases and J by 8 bases, and 15 bases separated the two germline ends. CDR1 is WSHSY, CDR2 SAAADI, per germline. This CDR3 region has 12 residues.

The rearrangement links TRBV2 to TRBJ1-2; 11 bases fit TRBD1. CDR1 is SNHLY and CDR2 is FYNNEI in the germline V gene. There are 14 residues in the CDR3. Losses at the gene ends were 4 bases for V and 10 bases for J; bases not matched to a gene: 8. CDR3 nucleotide sequence: TGTGCCAGCAGTGCTCGCGGGACAGGGGGATACTACACCTTC. The encoded protein is CASSARGTGGYYTF.

The chain links TRBV5-8 to TRBJ2-3, with D perhaps TRBD1 (6 bases). V was pared by 1 base and J by 0 bases, with 18 bases between. Germline V gene lookup returns CDR1 SGHTS and CDR2 YDEGEE. This CDR3 is 18 amino acids long. The CDR3, as DNA: TGTGCCAGCAGCTTGAGGCGGTTAACAGGGACAAGCACAGATACGCAGTATTTT. Translating gives CASSLRRLTGTSTDTQYF.

The gene calls are TRBV4-2 and TRBJ1-1; no firm D call. CDR3 length: 15 amino acids. Germline CDR1 reads LGHNA; CDR2 reads YNFKEQ. Trimming stripped 4 bases from V and 0 bases from J, with 12 bases between. The chain's CDR3 is CASSPGPRLNTEAFF. CDR3 sequence (DNA): TGTGCCAGCAGCCCCGGGCCTCGCTTGAACACTGAAGCTTTCTTT.

The chain employs TRBV27 and TRBJ2-1; 14 positions agree with TRBD2. V lost 8 bases to trimming and J lost 7 bases; unmatched junction nucleotides: 10. Germline loops: CDR1 MNHEY, CDR2 SMNVEV (reference sequence). The CDR3 is 16 residues long. CDR3 DNA: TGTGCCAGCCTTACAGGACTAGCGGGAGGCCCTAATGAGCAGTTCTTC. Translated: CASLTGLAGGPNEQFF.

V is TRBV9 and J is TRBJ2-7, with D tentatively TRBD2 (6 bases). V was clipped by 4 bases and J by 2 bases, with 13 bases between them. The CDR3 consists of 14 residues. Germline V gene sequence: CDR1 SGDLS, CDR2 YYNGEE. The CDR3, as DNA: TGTGCCAGCAGCCCAAGGGACTGGGCCTACGAGCAGTACTTC. Translating gives CASSPRDWAYEQYF.

J is TRBJ2-2 and V is TRBV19; no firm D call. This CDR3 has 13 amino acids. Trimming pared 6 bases from V and 6 bases from J, leaving 11 bases between. Looked up from germline, CDR1 is LNHDA and CDR2 is SQIVND (reference sequence). Written as DNA, the CDR3 is TGTGCCAGTAGCAATTCTAGATCCGGGGAGCTGTTTTTT. Its protein is CASSNSRSGELFF. Drawing the rest from reference TRBV19 and TRBJ2-2, the complete variable domain is DGGITQSPKYLFRKEGQNVTLSCEQNLNHDAMYWYRQDPGQGLRLIYYSQIVNDFQKGDIAEGYSVSREKKESFPLTVTSAQKNPTAFYLCASSNSRSGELFFGEGSRLTVL.

The genes are TRBV30 and TRBJ1-2; D is undetermined. In germline, CDR1 is GTSNPN, CDR2 SVGIG (reference sequence). V was shortened by 3 bases and J by 5 bases, with 4 bases between the two germline ends. The CDR3 loop spans 10 amino acids. CDR3 amino acids: CAWRNYGYTF. CDR3 coding DNA: TGTGCCTGGAGAAATTATGGCTACACCTTC.

The chain is built from TRBV27 and TRBJ2-7; 14 bases align to TRBD2. V gave up 5 bases and J gave up 3 bases; unmatched junction bases: 9. Germline CDR1 is MNHEY and CDR2 is SMNVEV (reference sequence). The CDR3 loop spans 17 amino acids. The CDR3 nucleotides are TGTGCCAGCAGTGCTCAAGGGACTAGCGGGGGCCTCTACGAGCAGTACTTC. Amino acids: CASSAQGTSGGLYEQYF.

This clone has only a few counts. The rearrangement uses TRBV5-1 and TRBJ2-2; 9 nucleotides align to TRBD1. The V and J ends lost 2 bases and 2 bases, in that order; junction bases with no gene match: 4. The CDR3 is 16 residues long. Looked up from germline, CDR1 is SGHRS and CDR2 is YFSETQ. CDR3 residues: CASSFLTGGNTGELFF. As DNA, the CDR3 is TGCGCCAGCAGCTTCCTGACAGGGGGTAACACCGGGGAGCTGTTTTTT.

The gene calls are TRBV9 and TRBJ2-3; 11 bases match TRBD2. Trimming at V came to 4 bases and at J to 10 bases, leaving 11 bases not matched to a gene. The CDR3 runs 15 residues. Germline V CDR1 and CDR2: SGDLS, YYNGEE. CDR3 in amino acids: CASSPAGLAGGPQYF. DNA of the CDR3: TGTGCCAGCAGCCCAGCGGGGCTAGCGGGAGGACCGCAGTATTTT.

This chain links TRBV4-1 with TRBJ2-1, with 7 bases fitting TRBD1. The CDR3 is 18 residues long. With 0 bases clipped from V and 0 bases from J, the junction kept 8 bases outside the gene matches. Germline V gene lookup returns CDR1 MGHRA and CDR2 YSYEKL. Here the CDR3 DNA reads TGCGCCAGCAGCCAAGACGAACCGGACAGGAGCTCCTACAATGAGCAGTTCTTC. This codes for CASSQDEPDRSSYNEQFF.

Sample share makes this clone hyperexpanded. V is TRBV5-1 and J is TRBJ2-2; TRBD1 aligns across 7 bases. Germline CDR1 SGHRS, CDR2 YFSETQ. V lost 0 bases to trimming and J lost 1 base; unmatched junction nucleotides: 0. The CDR3 spans 15 residues. The CDR3 loop is CASSLGQGNTGELFF. CDR3 coding DNA: TGCGCCAGCAGCTTGGGACAGGGGAACACCGGGGAGCTGTTTTTT.

V usage is TRBV6-2 or TRBV6-3 and J usage is TRBJ2-1; TRBD2 aligns across 16 bases. Per the germline V gene, CDR1 is MNHEY and CDR2 is SVGEGT. V lost 3 bases and J lost 6; bases outside the gene matches: 11. This CDR3 is built from 19 residues. CDR3 in DNA: TGTGCCAGCAGTTATTCCCTGTCCGGGACTAGCGGGAGGGGCAATGAGCAGTTCTTC. The encoded protein is CASSYSLSGTSGRGNEQFF.

The count of this clone is one. The CDR3 loop is CASSITGGADQYGYTF. The CDR3 DNA follows: TGTGCCAGTAGTATCACAGGGGGCGCTGATCAATATGGCTACACCTTC. The rearrangement uses TRBV19 and TRBJ1-2, with TRBD1 matching 9 bases. The CDR3 contains 16 residues. J was trimmed by 5 bases and V by 3 bases; bases with no gene match: 10. CDR1 LNHDA and CDR2 SQIVND come from the germline V gene (reference sequence).

This clone was recorded once. The chain joins TRBV12-3 or TRBV12-4 to TRBJ1-3; D is unclear. The CDR3 length is 11 residues. Trimming removed 6 bases from V and 5 bases from J, with 5 bases in between. CDR3 residues: CASSGRNTIYF. In DNA, the CDR3 is TGTGCCAGCAGCGGACGAAACACCATATATTTT.

This clone was seen only once. The chain links TRBV4-2 to TRBJ2-5; D is tentatively TRBD1 or TRBD2 (5 bases each). Germline V lookup: CDR1 LGHNA, CDR2 YNFKEQ. The CDR3 consists of 17 residues. Trimming removed 0 bases from V and 5 bases from J, with 19 bases in between. This chain's CDR3 is CASSQEGPGRWGETQYF. CDR3 sequence (DNA): TGTGCCAGCAGCCAAGAAGGGCCGGGACGCTGGGGTGAGACCCAGTACTTC.

This chain uses TRBV5-6 with TRBJ2-2, with D unclear. The ends were cut back, 5 bases at V and 7 bases at J, with 9 bases in the middle. This CDR3 has 12 amino acids. The germline CDR1 and CDR2 sequences are SGHDT and YYEEEE. The CDR3 DNA sequence: TGTGCCAGCAGTCGGAATCTCGGGGAGCTGTTTTTT. Encoded protein: CASSRNLGELFF.

This chain uses TRBV6-1 with TRBJ2-3, with D possibly being TRBD1 or TRBD2 (5 bases each). Trimming stripped 1 base from V and 1 base from J, with 15 bases between. CDR1 is MNHNS and CDR2 is SASEGT in the germline V gene. The CDR3 is made up of 17 amino acids. CDR3 sequence (DNA): TGTGCCAGCAGTGAAGACGTTGGGGGTGCCGGCACAGATACGCAGTATTTT. Amino acids: CASSEDVGGAGTDTQYF.

The chain couples TRBV7-8 to TRBJ2-3, with D possibly TRBD1 on 6 matching bases. CDR3 length equals 15 residues. CDR1 and CDR2 from the germline V gene are SGHVS and FQNEAQ. V gave up 7 bases and J gave up 1 base, with 15 bases separating them. This chain's CDR3 is CASNSQGPGTDTQYF. The CDR3 nucleotides read TGTGCCAGCAACTCTCAGGGGCCGGGCACAGATACGCAGTATTTT.

This clone was found a few times. V and J are TRBV7-9 and TRBJ2-1, with 14 bases matching TRBD2. The CDR3 contains 15 residues. In germline, CDR1 is SEHNR, CDR2 FQNEAQ (reference sequence). Unmatched junction bases numbered 5, after V lost 6 bases and J lost 7 bases. CDR3 sequence reads: CASRPTSGGANEQFF. The CDR3, as DNA: TGTGCCAGCAGACCGACTAGCGGGGGGGCAAATGAGCAGTTCTTC. Combining the CDR3 with reference TRBV7-9 and TRBJ2-1 gives the whole variable domain DTGVSQNPRHKITKRGQNVTFRCDPISEHNRLYWYRQTLGQGPEFLTYFQNEAQLEKSRLLSDRFSAERPKGSFSTLEIQRTEQGDSAMYLCASRPTSGGANEQFFGPGTRLTVL.

Only a few counts were recorded for this clone. V usage is TRBV2 and J usage is TRBJ2-7; D not certain. Germline CDR1 reads SNHLY; CDR2 reads FYNNEI. V was pared by 7 bases and J by 0 bases, with 7 bases between. The length of the CDR3 is 12 residues. As DNA, the CDR3 is TGTGCCAGCACAGAGACCTCCTACGAGCAGTACTTC. Its protein product is CASTETSYEQYF.